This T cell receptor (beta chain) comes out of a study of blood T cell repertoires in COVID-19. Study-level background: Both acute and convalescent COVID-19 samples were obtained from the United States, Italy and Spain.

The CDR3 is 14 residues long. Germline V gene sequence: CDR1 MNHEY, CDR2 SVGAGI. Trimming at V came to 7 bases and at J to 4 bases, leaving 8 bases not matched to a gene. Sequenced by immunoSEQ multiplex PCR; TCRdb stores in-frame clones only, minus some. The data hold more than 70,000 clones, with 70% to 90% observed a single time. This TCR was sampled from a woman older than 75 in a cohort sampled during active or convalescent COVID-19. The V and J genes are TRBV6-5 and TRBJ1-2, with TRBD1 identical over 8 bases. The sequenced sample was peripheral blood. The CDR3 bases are TGTGCCAGCAACCAGGGGGCCGGTGGCTATGGCTACACCTTC. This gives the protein CASNQGAGGYGYTF.